This is a list of T cell receptor beta chains from one sample in a study of T cells in Graves' hyperthyroidism and ophthalmopathy. MiXCR, applied by TCRdb to the multiplex PCR reads, yields one record per CDR3 protein. The repertoire holds almost 250,000 distinct CDR3 sequences, with about 25% as singletons. The sequenced material came from blood. The receptors derive from a woman between 40 and 50 years old with Graves' ophthalmopathy. CDR3s include the opening cysteine and the closing phenylalanine or tryptophan. The D gene is left open where the match is weak. Clone size is not always given. Where it is, it says once, few, many or a class for expanded clones.

>TRBJ2-2|18|many|NA|TRBV29-1
TGCAGCGTTGAAGACCACTCCGCCAAACAGGGTTTCACCGGGGAGCTGTTTTTT
CSVEDHSAKQGFTGELFF
>TRBJ2-7|11|many|NA|TRBV6-2/TRBV6-3
TGTGCCAGCAGTTTCCCTCCCGAGCAGTACTTC
CASSFPPEQYF
>TRBJ2-7|16|many|TRBD1|TRBV11-2
TGTGCCAGCAGCTCGATGGCTACAGGGGGGAGGTACGAGCAGTACTTC
CASSSMATGGRYEQYF
>TRBJ2-7|16|few|NA|TRBV11-2
TGTGCCAGCAGCCCTTCCCGACAGGCCGGGTCCTACGAGCAGTACTTC
CASSPSRQAGSYEQYF
>TRBJ1-5|14|many|NA|TRBV20-1
TGCAGTGCTAGAGTGGGAAGACAGAATCAGCCCCAGCATTTT
CSARVGRQNQPQHF
>TRBJ1-1|14|NA|TRBD1|TRBV6-9
TGTGCCAGCATGCGGACAGGGGCTCGCACTGAAGCTTTCTTT
CASMRTGARTEAFF
>TRBJ1-2|15|NA|TRBD1|TRBV12-3/TRBV12-4
TGTGCCAGCAGTCCGGGATTCCAGGGGGCGGTTGGCTACACCTTC
CASSPGFQGAVGYTF
>TRBJ2-2|15|many|NA|TRBV6-1
TGTGCCAGCAGTCCGCGAGGGTGGGAAGCCGGGGAGCTGTTTTTT
CASSPRGWEAGELFF
>TRBJ1-4|13|many|NA|TRBV6-1
TGTGCCAGCAGTTGGGAGGGGCGTGAAAAACTGTTTTTT
CASSWEGREKLFF
>TRBJ1-5|12|many|NA|TRBV24-1
TGTGCCACCAGTGTGGGAAATCAGCCCCAGCATTTT
CATSVGNQPQHF
>TRBJ1-2|16|many|NA|TRBV3-1
TGTGCCAGCAGCCTACGACCGAGACCGCGCCAGGATGGCTACACCTTC
CASSLRPRPRQDGYTF
>TRBJ1-1|16|many|NA|TRBV5-1
TGCGCCAGCAGCTTTGCCAAAGCCTACGGGGACACTGAAGCTTTCTTT
CASSFAKAYGDTEAFF
>TRBJ2-2|18|few|TRBD1|TRBV4-1
TGCGCCAGCAGCCCGGAAGAGCCAGGGACAGGGAGCTCCGGGGAGCTGTTTTTT
CASSPEEPGTGSSGELFF
>TRBJ1-5|15|many|TRBD1|TRBV19
TGTGCCAGTAGTGGAGGGCACAGGGGGAATCAGCCCCAGCATTTT
CASSGGHRGNQPQHF
>TRBJ1-5|14|many|NA|TRBV12-3/TRBV12-4
TGTGCCAGCAGCCAGGACAGAAGCAATCAGCCCCAGCATTTT
CASSQDRSNQPQHF
>TRBJ1-6|14|NA|NA|TRBV6-2/TRBV6-3
TGTGCCAGCAGTTACTCGAGACATCGGGGGTTACTCCACTTT
CASSYSRHRGLLHF
>TRBJ2-2|11|many|NA|TRBV30
TGTGCCTGGAGTGTACAAGGAGAGCTGTTTTTT
CAWSVQGELFF
>TRBJ2-4|15|many|NA|TRBV28
TGTGCCAGCAGTCCCGGTAAACTAGCCAAAAACATTCAGTACTTC
CASSPGKLAKNIQYF
>TRBJ1-5|12|NA|NA|TRBV20-1
TGCAGTGCTAGGAGCGGGAATCAGCCCCAGCATTTT
CSARSGNQPQHF
>TRBJ2-3|18|many|TRBD2|TRBV24-1
TGTGCCACCTGCCAGCGGGAAGGGCACCTCCATGGCACAGATACGCAGTATTTT
CATCQREGHLHGTDTQYF
>TRBJ2-3|16|NA|NA|TRBV9
TGTGCCAGCAGCGTAGGATTGGACCAATGGGCAGATACGCAGTATTTT
CASSVGLDQWADTQYF
>TRBJ1-1|15|NA|TRBD1|TRBV5-1
TGCGCCAGCAGCTATTTACAGGGGGCGCACACTGAAGCTTTCTTT
CASSYLQGAHTEAFF
>TRBJ1-1|15|NA|NA|TRBV28
TGTGCCAGCCTTAGGCCAAAGGGCTTGAGCACTGAAGCTTTCTTT
CASLRPKGLSTEAFF
>TRBJ2-7|13|many|TRBD1|TRBV9
TGTGCCAGCAGTGCCGGGACAGGGGGCGAGCAGTACTTC
CASSAGTGGEQYF
>TRBJ2-7|18|few|TRBD1|TRBV6-2/TRBV6-3
TGTGCCAGCAGTTACTCGATTGACACCGGGACAGGGGTCTACGAGCAGTACTTC
CASSYSIDTGTGVYEQYF
>TRBJ1-1|15|many|NA|TRBV15
TGTGCCACCAGCAGAGGAACCGGGAGCCCAACTGAAGCTTTCTTT
CATSRGTGSPTEAFF
>TRBJ1-2|14|NA|NA|TRBV20-1
TGCAGTGCTAGGACGGGAGCTACTCGCTATGGCTACACCTTC
CSARTGATRYGYTF
>TRBJ1-1|12|many|NA|TRBV28
TGTGCCAGCAGTCCCGGACAATCTGAAGCTTTCTTT
CASSPGQSEAFF
>TRBJ2-5|13|NA|TRBD2|TRBV29-1
TGCAGCGCCAATAGCGGGTTGATAGAGACCCAGTACTTC
CSANSGLIETQYF
>TRBJ1-5|13|few|TRBD1|TRBV20-1
TGCAGTGCTAGGGACAGGGAACGTCAGCCCCAGCATTTT
CSARDRERQPQHF
>TRBJ2-7|10|many|NA|TRBV7-9
TGTGCCAGCAGCTTAGAAGAGAAGTACTTC
CASSLEEKYF
>TRBJ1-2|17|many|TRBD1|TRBV30
TGTGCCTGGAGTGTGGAACACGACAGGGGCGTACACTATGGCTACACCTTC
CAWSVEHDRGVHYGYTF
>TRBJ1-1|13|many|NA|TRBV11-1
TGTGCCAGCAGCTTAGTCCGATGGACAGAAGCTTTCTTT
CASSLVRWTEAFF
>TRBJ2-7|14|few|TRBD2|TRBV6-5
TGTGCCAGCAGGGGGACTAGCGGGACGAACGAGCAGTACTTC
CASRGTSGTNEQYF
>TRBJ1-2|12|many|NA|TRBV27
TGTGCCAGCAGTTTTCGAGGGGGTGGCTACACCTTC
CASSFRGGGYTF
>TRBJ2-7|15|once|TRBD1|TRBV6-1
TGTGCCAGCAGTGGGTCCGGGACAGTCAACTACGAGCAGTACTTC
CASSGSGTVNYEQYF